Listed below are T cell receptor beta chains from one sample, sequenced in a study of cytomegalovirus exposure and HLA in healthy donors. Only in-frame clones appear in the TCRdb table, and some are missing; sequencing was by immunoSEQ multiplex PCR. The sample consists of 100,000 to 150,000 clones, 60% to 75% of them appearing once. Material: PBMCs. The receptors here all came from a woman in her thirties or forties in good health and CMV-seropositive. CDR3s include the opening cysteine and the closing phenylalanine or tryptophan. Size is stated for part of the rows, as once, few or many counts, or as a class when the clone is expanded.

14	once	TRBV28	TRBJ2-3	CASSPRPPGQPSYF
14	NA	TRBV5-6	TRBJ2-3	CASSAGVRTDTQYF
14	NA	TRBV27	TRBJ2-7	CASSLSSGGYEQYF
14	NA	TRBV7-2	TRBJ2-7	CASSLAVSDYEQYF
12	NA	TRBV2	TRBJ2-7	CASRRQGHEQYF
12	NA	TRBV9	TRBJ2-5	CASSKSQETQYF
13	NA	TRBV9	TRBJ1-1	CASSDYGETEAFF
16	NA	TRBV4-3	TRBJ1-6	CASSQDLGSLNSPLHF
14	NA	TRBV5-1	TRBJ2-2	CASTRDSNTGELFF
13	few	TRBV10-3	TRBJ2-2	CAISGENTGELFF
15	NA	TRBV7-2	TRBJ2-7	CASSLGLAGDYEQYF
15	NA	TRBV7-9	TRBJ1-2	CASSFSGTVKYGYTF
15	NA	TRBV7-2	TRBJ2-6	CASKRGGSGANVLTF
12	NA	TRBV30	TRBJ1-2	CAWSVSGPAGTF
14	NA	TRBV28	TRBJ2-7	CASSFPRATYEQYF
14	NA	TRBV4-2	TRBJ1-1	CASSTQGGNTEAFF
13	few	TRBV28	TRBJ2-5	CASLAGGGETQYF
14	NA	TRBV2	TRBJ2-1	CASSDSLAGDEQFF
15	NA	TRBV19	TRBJ1-1	CASSIGQGTNTEAFF
14	few	TRBV2	TRBJ2-2	CASNLQDYTGELFF
14	NA	TRBV11-2	TRBJ2-2	CASSLERVAGELFF
16	few	TRBV18	TRBJ2-3	CASSSPWGTSTDTQYF
13	once	TRBV6-1	TRBJ1-5	CASSELSGTARHF
15	NA	TRBV6-5	TRBJ2-5	CASTPSGGYQETQYF
15	NA	TRBV7-9	TRBJ2-7	CASSLSGRASYEQYF
11	NA	TRBV30	TRBJ2-1	CAWRDNNEQFF
14	NA	TRBV7-2	TRBJ2-7	CASSLGGRSWEQYF
16	NA	TRBV4-2	TRBJ2-1	CASSLGTSGGNNEQFF
14	NA	TRBV7-9	TRBJ1-2	CASSLGTGGNGYTF
14	once	TRBV2	TRBJ1-2	CASSVPRVGYGYTF
14	NA	TRBV9	TRBJ2-7	CASSAGTGGGEQYF
17	once	TRBV5-5	TRBJ2-7	CASSLGLAGGPSYEQYF
15	NA	TRBV4-3	TRBJ1-6	CASSQVQGTNSPLHF
15	NA	TRBV27	TRBJ1-5	CASSNQARVNQPQHF
14	NA	TRBV7-3	TRBJ2-3	CASSFTGSTDTQYF
16	NA	TRBV27	TRBJ2-3	CASSPLAGVSEDTQYF
17	NA	TRBV6-1	TRBJ2-5	CASSEPGQGWSQETQYF
13	NA	TRBV29-1	TRBJ1-2	CSVGDFPGDGYTF
17	NA	TRBV19	TRBJ1-5	CASSPGTGLDSNQPQHF
17	NA	TRBV9	TRBJ2-3	CASSVLKAGGLPDTQYF
14	NA	TRBV28	TRBJ2-3	CASSSSGRRDTQYF
14	NA	TRBV7-9	NA	CASSEQGPTYEQYF
20	NA	TRBV5-1	TRBJ2-2	CASSAKGGGVGGADTGELFF
14	NA	TRBV7-8	TRBJ1-1	CASSLVRGTTEAFF
17	NA	TRBV4-1	TRBJ2-5	CASGHDFLGGSQETQYF
18	NA	TRBV4-2	TRBJ1-1	CASSQFMSGGEVNTEAFF
14	NA	TRBV7-3	TRBJ2-1	CASSRTDRGYEQFF
15	NA	TRBV5-1	TRBJ2-2	CASSLGLHNTGELFF
13	NA	TRBV30	TRBJ1-1	CAWTGGSHTEAFF
13	NA	TRBV27	TRBJ1-2	CASSLSQAYGYTF
14	once	TRBV28	TRBJ1-4	CASSTGTGGEKLFF
16	NA	TRBV9	TRBJ2-1	CASSDPHLTGDNEQFF
13	NA	TRBV25-1	TRBJ2-2	CASSEQGPGELFF
15	NA	TRBV29-1	TRBJ1-5	CSVDRYRGNNQPQHF
15	few	TRBV11-1	TRBJ1-1	CASSKGVGANTEAFF
16	NA	TRBV6-5	TRBJ1-4	CASSWNRGLGNEKLFF
15	once	TRBV18	TRBJ1-5	CASSPRTDSNQPQHF